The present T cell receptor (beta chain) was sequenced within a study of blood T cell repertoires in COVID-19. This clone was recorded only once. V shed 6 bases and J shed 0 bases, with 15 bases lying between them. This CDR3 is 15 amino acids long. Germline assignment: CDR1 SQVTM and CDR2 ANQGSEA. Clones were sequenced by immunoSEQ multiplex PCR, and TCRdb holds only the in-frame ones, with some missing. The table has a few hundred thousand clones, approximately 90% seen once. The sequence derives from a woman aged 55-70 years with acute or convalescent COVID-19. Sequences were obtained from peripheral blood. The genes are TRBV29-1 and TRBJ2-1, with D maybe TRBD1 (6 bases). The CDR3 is CSVRTETSSYNEQFF. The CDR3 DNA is TGCAGCGTACGGACAGAGACCAGCTCCTACAATGAGCAGTTCTTC.